The source of this TCR beta chain is a study of early T cells in non-severe SARS-CoV-2 infection. Study conclusions and caveats: In VDJdb matching, anti-spike CD8 responses were favored while private and CD4 specificities went missing.

As concerns this clonotype: Its matching antigen is unknown.

Unique molecular identifiers were affixed to single, distinct cDNA molecules. TCRdb analysed the 5' RACE reads with MiXCR anew, one entry per CDR3 protein. Altogether 80,000 or so distinct CDR3 sequences are present, over 12% being singletons, with the ten largest covering under 4%. The germline V gene has CDR1 SGDLS and CDR2 YYNGEE. The V and J ends lost 3 bases and 6 bases respectively, with 15 bases between them. This CDR3 spans 14 amino acids. The sequence was obtained from an adult who was a healthcare worker with PCR-confirmed SARS-CoV-2 infection or an uninfected control (not recorded which). The sequenced sample consisted of whole blood. This rearrangement joins TRBV9 to TRBJ1-2; maybe TRBD1 (6 bases). The CDR3, as DNA: TGTGCCAGCAGCGGAAAGACAGGCGGGGATGGCTACACCTTC. Translated, it gives CASSGKTGGDGYTF.